Below, 25 T cell receptor beta chains from the same sample are listed, as sequenced in a study of identical twins. TCRdb re-derived calls from the 5' RACE reads in MiXCR, one entry per CDR3 protein. The sample carries roughly 690,000 distinct CDR3 sequences, approximately 22% recorded once. This same sample was also taken into another study, of T cells expressing NK-cell markers.

The sequenced sample was PBMCs. The receptors were sampled from a woman aged 18-29 years in good health.

The rearrangement links TRBV14 to TRBJ2-7; unclear D gene. The CDR3 covers 13 residues. Germline CDR1 reads SGHDN; CDR2 reads FVKESK. The V gene lost 3 bases and the J gene lost 2 bases, with 8 bases spanning the gap. The CDR3 DNA is TGTGCCAGCAGCCAGGCAAAACCCTACGAGCAGTACTTC. This translates into CASSQAKPYEQYF.

This clonotype was detected ten times or more. This sequence joins TRBV20-1 and TRBJ1-1; D is undetermined. This CDR3 has 13 residues. Germline lookup yields CDR1 DFQATT and CDR2 SNEGSKA (reference sequence). The germline V and J ends were trimmed by 1 base and 0 bases, with 6 bases remaining between them. CDR3 coding DNA: TGCAGTGCTAGAGCGGCGTTGAACACTGAAGCTTTCTTT. Protein sequence: CSARAALNTEAFF.

Only a few counts were recorded for this clonotype. The V and J genes are TRBV20-1 and TRBJ2-3; TRBD2 matches 12 bases. Per germline, CDR1 DFQATT and CDR2 SNEGSKA (reference sequence). The CDR3 covers 15 residues. The V gene end was trimmed by 4 bases and the J gene end by 2 bases; junction bases not matched to a gene: 4. CDR3 amino acids: CSAMTSGGLTDTQYF. The CDR3 nucleotides are TGCAGTGCTATGACTAGCGGGGGCCTCACAGATACGCAGTATTTT.

The chain combines TRBV6-2 or TRBV6-3 with TRBJ2-5, with D perhaps TRBD1 or TRBD2 (5 bases each). V was shortened by 2 bases and J by 5 bases, with 12 bases between the two germline ends. Germline CDR1 is MNHEY and CDR2 is SVGEGT. CDR3 length: 14 amino acids. CDR3 bases: TGTGCCAGCAGTTACGGGGGAGTTCAGGAGACCCAGTACTTC. Amino acids: CASSYGGVQETQYF.

The J gene is TRBJ2-1, the V gene TRBV3-1, with 9 positions matching TRBD1. Germline V gives CDR1 LGHDT, CDR2 YNNKEL (reference sequence). V lost 0 bases and J lost 4; bases outside the gene matches: 7. The CDR3 is made up of 17 amino acids. In DNA, the CDR3 is TGTGCCAGCAGCCAAGAGAGAAGACAGGGGGATTACAATGAGCAGTTCTTC. Encoded protein: CASSQERRQGDYNEQFF.

The chain combines TRBV5-5 with TRBJ2-2, with 7 bases aligning to TRBD1. Germline lookup yields CDR1 SGHKS and CDR2 YYEKEE (reference sequence). The CDR3 has 17 residues. V was pared by 3 bases and J by 1 base, with 9 bases of the junction left unmatched. The CDR3, as DNA: TGTGCCAGCAGCTCCGGGACAGTCATGCAGAACACCGGGGAGCTGTTTTTT. It encodes CASSSGTVMQNTGELFF.

This clonotype was seen ten or more times. The chain joins TRBV4-3 to TRBJ2-4; a possible D gene is TRBD2 (5 bases). CDR1 and CDR2 from the germline V gene are LGHNA and YSLEER. The V end was cut by 0 bases, the J end by 0 bases, with 12 bases between. This CDR3 comprises 17 residues. This chain's CDR3 is CASSQDASGLAKNIQYF. The CDR3 DNA is TGCGCCAGCAGCCAAGATGCGAGCGGACTAGCCAAAAACATTCAGTACTTC.

The chain links TRBV11-2 to TRBJ2-4; D is perhaps TRBD1 (7 bases). The V gene's germline CDR1 is SGHAT and CDR2 FQNNGV. There are 15 residues in the CDR3. Trimming removed 1 base at V and 7 bases at J, with 14 bases between. For the CDR3, the DNA is TGTGCCAGCAGCTTAGGGAGGGGGCCGGGGAACATTCAGTACTTC. Amino acid sequence: CASSLGRGPGNIQYF.

The V and J genes are TRBV29-1 and TRBJ2-5, with D perhaps assigned TRBD1 or TRBD2 (5 bases each). Germline V lookup: CDR1 SQVTM, CDR2 ANQGSEA. The CDR3 consists of 15 residues. Trimming took off 5 bases at V and 0 bases at J, with 16 bases between the two ends. The CDR3 DNA follows: TGCAGCGTTCCGGGGCAGGGAAGGTACCAAGAGACCCAGTACTTC. Translated: CSVPGQGRYQETQYF.

The CDR3, as DNA: TGTGCCAGCAGCCCGTCCCCGTTACTAGTCGAAGAAGAGACCCAGTACTTC. Its protein is CASSPSPLLVEEETQYF. This chain connects TRBV14 to TRBJ2-5; possibly TRBD2 for D (5 bases). Germline values: CDR1 SGHDN, CDR2 FVKESK. The CDR3 is 17 amino acids. The V end lost 4 bases, the J end lost 3 bases, and 21 bases lay between the germline ends.

This clonotype occurred many times. The chain has TRBV2 and TRBJ1-1, with D possibly matching TRBD1 (5 bases). The CDR3 loop spans 13 amino acids. Germline CDR1 is SNHLY and CDR2 is FYNNEI. V was cut by 7 bases and J by 0 bases, with 9 bases left in between. The CDR3 loop reads CASKGRMNTEAFF. CDR3 bases: TGTGCCAGCAAGGGGAGGATGAACACTGAAGCTTTCTTT.

This clonotype was detected a few times. This chain connects TRBV20-1 to TRBJ2-3; D possibly corresponds to TRBD2 (5 bases). CDR1 and CDR2 (germline): DFQATT, SNEGSKA (reference sequence). The CDR3 runs to 14 residues. Trimming took 3 bases from V and 4 from J, leaving 14 bases between them. DNA for the CDR3: TGCAGTGCTAGGATGGTGGCGGGCGCAGATACGCAGTATTTT. Translating gives CSARMVAGADTQYF.

This clonotype was recorded a few times. The V call is TRBV12-3 or TRBV12-4, the J call TRBJ2-4; D is undetermined. The CDR3 has 16 amino acids. Trimming pared 1 base from V and 3 bases from J, leaving 13 bases between. The CDR3 DNA reads TGTGCCAGCAGTTTAGTACACGGGCCCGACAAAAACATTCAGTACTTC. Amino acid sequence: CASSLVHGPDKNIQYF.

The chain's CDR3 is CASSLRGTGQQETQYF. DNA for the CDR3: TGTGCCAGCAGCTTACGGGGGACGGGGCAACAAGAGACCCAGTACTTC. The chain combines TRBV7-9 with TRBJ2-5, with D maybe TRBD2 (6 bases). The V and J ends lost 2 bases and 2 bases respectively, with 15 bases between them. The CDR3 extends over 16 amino acids. Germline V gene sequence: CDR1 SEHNR, CDR2 FQNEAQ (reference sequence).

This clonotype has a handful of counts. The genes are TRBV15 and TRBJ1-2, with TRBD1 as a possible D gene (5 bases). Germline CDR1 is LNHNV and CDR2 is YYDKDF (reference sequence). The CDR3 totals 15 residues. Trimming pared 1 base from V and 3 bases from J, leaving 12 bases between. CDR3: CATSRGNGGDYGYTF. In nucleotides, the CDR3 is TGTGCCACCAGCAGAGGAAACGGGGGAGACTATGGCTACACCTTC. The full variable domain, with the rest looked up from reference TRBV15 and TRBJ1-2, is DAMVIQNPRYQVTQFGKPVTLSCSQTLNHNVMYWYQQKSSQAPKLLFHYYDKDFNNEADTPDNFQSRRPNTSFCFLDIRSPGLGDTAMYLCATSRGNGGDYGYTFGSGTRLTVV.

This clonotype has just a few counts. J is TRBJ2-1 and V is TRBV20-1; TRBD2 matches at 9 bases. V shed 4 bases and J 3 bases; nucleotides not matched to a gene: 4. This CDR3 is built from 14 residues. Germline-derived CDR1 and CDR2 are DFQATT and SNEGSKA (reference sequence). As DNA, the CDR3 is TGCAGTGCTACTAGCGGGGTGGGCTACAATGAGCAGTTCTTC. The encoded protein is CSATSGVGYNEQFF.

The chain is built from TRBV20-1 and TRBJ2-7, with D possibly TRBD1 on 5 matching bases. V shed 7 bases and J shed 5 bases, with 12 bases lying between them. The CDR3 consists of 11 residues. Germline CDR1 and CDR2: DFQATT and SNEGSKA (reference sequence). CDR3 protein: CSVTRVDEQYF. As DNA, the CDR3 is TGCAGTGTTACCAGGGTAGACGAGCAGTACTTC.

In its sample, this clonotype was seen a few times. The rearrangement joins TRBV20-1 to TRBJ2-4; D not resolved. The CDR3 contains 13 residues. Germline lookup yields CDR1 DFQATT and CDR2 SNEGSKA (reference sequence). V was trimmed by 6 bases and J by 8 bases, leaving 17 bases between them. This CDR3 reads CSARSKHVDIQYF. CDR3 DNA: TGCAGTGCCAGGTCCAAGCATGTAGACATTCAGTACTTC.

This clonotype was counted a few times. This chain connects TRBV4-2 to TRBJ2-1, with a tentative D call TRBD2 (5 bases). The germline V gene encodes CDR1 LGHNA and CDR2 YNFKEQ. With 5 bases removed from V and 10 bases from J, the gap between germline ends came to 18 bases. The CDR3 contains 14 residues. The CDR3 region is CASSGATMGGEQFF. The CDR3 DNA reads as TGTGCCAGCAGCGGCGCGACTATGGGTGGGGAGCAGTTCTTC.

This clonotype was picked up a small number of times. The genes are TRBV20-1 and TRBJ2-7; 8 positions agree with TRBD2. J lost 6 bases, V lost 0 bases, and 7 bases had no gene match. From germline, CDR1 is DFQATT and CDR2 SNEGSKA (reference sequence). The CDR3 has 14 amino acids. CDR3 in DNA: TGCAGTGCTAGAGATTCCGGGGGGGGCTTCGAGCAGTACTTC. The encoded protein is CSARDSGGGFEQYF.

The chain is built from TRBV4-3 and TRBJ2-5, with 13 nucleotides matching TRBD2. After removal of 0 bases from V and 3 bases from J, the junction contained 10 bases not matched to a gene. The CDR3 sequence is 19 residues long. CDR1 LGHNA and CDR2 YSLEER come from the germline V gene. As DNA, the CDR3 is TGCGCCAGCAGCCAAGATCGGCTGACCGGGACTAGCGGGAAAGAGACCCAGTACTTC. This sequence encodes CASSQDRLTGTSGKETQYF.

This clonotype occurred a few times. The J gene is TRBJ2-7, the V gene TRBV2; 7 nucleotides match TRBD1. J was trimmed by 1 base and V by 6 bases; bases with no gene match: 9. The germline V gene encodes CDR1 SNHLY and CDR2 FYNNEI. The CDR3 is 15 amino acids. This chain's CDR3 is CASSETGTASYEQYF. CDR3 DNA: TGTGCCAGCAGCGAAACCGGGACAGCGTCCTACGAGCAGTACTTC.

This clonotype occurred a few times. The chain has TRBV24-1 and TRBJ2-1; D assignment may be TRBD1 or TRBD2 (5 bases each). With 4 bases removed from V and 6 bases from J, the gap between germline ends came to 15 bases. CDR1 and CDR2 (germline): KGHDR, SFDVKD. CDR3 length equals 15 residues. CDR3 sequence (DNA): TGTGCCACCAGTGACTTCCGGGACGGCCGCAATGAGCAGTTCTTC. Translation: CATSDFRDGRNEQFF.

This clonotype was picked up a small number of times. The V call is TRBV10-2, the J call TRBJ2-7; D not resolved. This CDR3 has 13 amino acids. Deletions cut 2 bases from V and 3 bases from J, with 8 bases between. Germline V gene lookup returns CDR1 WSHSY and CDR2 SAAADI. The CDR3 DNA reads TGCGCCAGCAGTGAGGGGTCCAACTACGAGCAGTACTTC. This codes for CASSEGSNYEQYF.

This clonotype appeared many times. The V gene is TRBV5-1, the J gene TRBJ2-6; 9 bases align to TRBD1. CDR1 and CDR2 from the germline V gene are SGHRS and YFSETQ. The CDR3 sequence is 15 residues long. With V trimmed by 3 bases and J by 2 bases, 0 bases remained unmatched. This CDR3 reads CASSWTGAGANVLTF. The CDR3 nucleotides read TGCGCCAGCAGCTGGACAGGGGCTGGGGCCAACGTCCTGACTTTC.